One sample yielded the 3 T cell receptor beta chains listed below, sequenced in a study of blood T cell repertoires in COVID-19. Some clones are missing from TCRdb's copy, which holds only in-frame ones; the method was immunoSEQ multiplex PCR. The data hold 300,000 to 450,000 clones, with 88% observed a single time. The specimen was PBMCs or T cells enriched from blood (not recorded which). These receptors were collected from a woman between 18 and 29 years old who had recovered from COVID-19.

The rearrangement joins TRBV2 to TRBJ2-3, with TRBD2 as a possible D gene (5 bases). Germline CDR1 is SNHLY and CDR2 is FYNNEI. This CDR3 is 16 amino acids long. V lost 4 bases and J lost 6, with 20 bases in between. DNA of the CDR3: TGTGCCAGCAGTGGGACGGAGCTGAGGGAAGACGATACGCAGTATTTT. Amino acid sequence: CASSGTELREDDTQYF.

The V call is TRBV15, the J call TRBJ2-7; D ambiguous. This CDR3 region has 14 residues. CDR1 is LNHNV and CDR2 is YYDKDF in the germline V gene (reference sequence). V was pared by 0 bases and J by 2 bases, with 8 bases between. CDR3 region: CATSRDLTPYEQYF. The DNA of the CDR3 is TGTGCCACCAGCAGAGATCTAACCCCCTACGAGCAGTACTTC.

The chain recombines TRBV7-8 with TRBJ2-5; the D gene is possibly TRBD1 (6 bases). The CDR3 extends over 15 amino acids. Germline assignment: CDR1 SGHVS and CDR2 FQNEAQ. V was pared by 0 bases and J by 1 base, with 9 bases between. CDR3 sequence (DNA): TGTGCCAGCAGCTTAGCGGAAGGGGGCCAAGAGACCCAGTACTTC. Encoded protein: CASSLAEGGQETQYF.